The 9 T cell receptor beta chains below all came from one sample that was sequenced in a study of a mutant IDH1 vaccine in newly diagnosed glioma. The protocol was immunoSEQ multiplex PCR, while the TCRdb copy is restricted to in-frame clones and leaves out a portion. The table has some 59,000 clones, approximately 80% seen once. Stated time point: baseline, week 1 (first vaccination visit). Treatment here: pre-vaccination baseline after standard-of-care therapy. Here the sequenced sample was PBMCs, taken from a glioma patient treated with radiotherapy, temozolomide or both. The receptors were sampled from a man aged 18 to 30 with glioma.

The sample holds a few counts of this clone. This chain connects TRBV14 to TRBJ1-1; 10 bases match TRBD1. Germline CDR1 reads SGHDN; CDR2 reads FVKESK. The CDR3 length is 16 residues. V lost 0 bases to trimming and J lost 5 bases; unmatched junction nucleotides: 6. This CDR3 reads CASSQEPRTGGTEAFF. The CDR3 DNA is TGTGCCAGCAGCCAAGAGCCCAGGACAGGGGGTACTGAAGCTTTCTTT. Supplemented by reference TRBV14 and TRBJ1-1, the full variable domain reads EAGVTQFPSHSVIEKGQTVTLRCDPISGHDNLYWYRRVMGKEIKFLLHFVKESKQDESGMPNNRFLAERTGGTYSTLKVQPAELEDSGVYFCASSQEPRTGGTEAFFGQGTRLTVV.

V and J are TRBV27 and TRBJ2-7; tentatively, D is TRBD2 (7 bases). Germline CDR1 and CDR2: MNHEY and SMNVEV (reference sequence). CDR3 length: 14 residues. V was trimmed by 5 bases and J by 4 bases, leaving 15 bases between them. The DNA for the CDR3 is TGTGCCAGCAGTCTCCGCCGGGGGGCTTACGAGCAGTACTTC. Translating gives CASSLRRGAYEQYF.

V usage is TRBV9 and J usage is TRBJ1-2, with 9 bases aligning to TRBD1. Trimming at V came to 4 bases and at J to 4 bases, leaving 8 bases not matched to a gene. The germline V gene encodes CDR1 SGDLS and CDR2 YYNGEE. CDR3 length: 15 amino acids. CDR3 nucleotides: TGTGCCAGCAGCTCCACTGGACAGGGGAGCTATGGCTACACCTTC. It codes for CASSSTGQGSYGYTF.

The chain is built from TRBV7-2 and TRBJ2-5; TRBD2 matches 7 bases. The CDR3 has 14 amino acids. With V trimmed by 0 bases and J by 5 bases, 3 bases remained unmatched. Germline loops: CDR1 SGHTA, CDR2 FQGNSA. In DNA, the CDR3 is TGTGCCAGCAGCTTAGCCGGGCGGGGGGAGACCCAGTACTTC. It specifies CASSLAGRGETQYF.

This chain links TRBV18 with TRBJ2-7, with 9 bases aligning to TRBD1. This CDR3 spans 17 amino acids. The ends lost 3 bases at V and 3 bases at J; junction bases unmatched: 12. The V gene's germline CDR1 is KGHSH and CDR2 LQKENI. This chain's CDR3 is CASSPDVQGASLYEQYF. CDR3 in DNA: TGTGCCAGCTCACCGGACGTACAGGGGGCTTCCCTCTACGAGCAGTACTTC.

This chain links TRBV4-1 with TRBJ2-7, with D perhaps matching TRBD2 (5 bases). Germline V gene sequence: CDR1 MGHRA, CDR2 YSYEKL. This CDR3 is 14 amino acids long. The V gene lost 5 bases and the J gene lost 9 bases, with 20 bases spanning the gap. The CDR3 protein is CASSEGRSYVGQYF. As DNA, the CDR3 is TGCGCCAGCAGCGAAGGGAGATCGTACGTAGGGCAGTACTTC.

The CDR3 reads CAWIEDYHYEQYF. The CDR3 nucleotides read TGTGCCTGGATTGAAGACTACCACTACGAGCAGTACTTC. J is TRBJ2-7 and V is TRBV30, with D possibly TRBD2 on 5 matching bases. Germline CDR1 is GTSNPN and CDR2 is SVGIG (reference sequence). The CDR3 sequence is 13 residues long. The ends were cut back, 4 bases at V and 3 bases at J, with 13 bases in the middle.

The CDR3 region is CASSPIAGTVSSYTF. The CDR3 nucleotides read TGTGCCAGCTCACCAATCGCAGGAACGGTCTCAAGCTACACCTTC. The rearrangement uses TRBV18 and TRBJ1-2; D gene ambiguous. This CDR3 region has 15 residues. Trimming pared 2 bases from V and 9 bases from J, leaving 19 bases between. Germline CDR1 reads KGHSH; CDR2 reads LQKENI.

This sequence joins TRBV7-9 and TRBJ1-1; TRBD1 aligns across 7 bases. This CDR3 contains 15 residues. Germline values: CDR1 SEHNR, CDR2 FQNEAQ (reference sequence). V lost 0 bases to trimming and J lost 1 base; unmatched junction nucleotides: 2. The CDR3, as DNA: TGTGCCAGCAGCTTAGCCGCAGGGGGGAACACTGAAGCTTTCTTT. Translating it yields CASSLAAGGNTEAFF.